This T cell receptor (beta chain) was obtained from a study of OX40 agonist ivuxolimab in advanced cancers. Across the whole study: In three patients, partial responses were observed, one with hepatocellular carcinoma and two with cutaneous melanoma. Whole-study findings and limits: The CD4+ and CD8+ T cells in the blood had expanded clonally by week 6 at 0.1 to 3.0 mg/kg.

This CDR3 has 15 amino acids. Germline assignment: CDR1 KGHSH and CDR2 LQKENI. Trimming cost V 3 bases and J 1 base; bases outside gene matches: 2. As to this clone: Its antigen remains unknown.

The timepoints at which blood was sampled were baseline, cycle 4 day 1, and cycle 7 day 1. Method: immunoSEQ multiplex PCR; TCRdb's copy keeps in-frame clones and lacks some. The sample consists of 100,000 to 120,000 clones, approximately 89% of them appearing once. The TCR originated in an adult with an advanced solid tumor such as melanoma, head and neck, liver or kidney cancer. Sequencing was performed on CD4+ or CD8+ T cells sorted from blood, taken in a trial of the OX40 agonist ivuxolimab. This rearrangement joins TRBV18 to TRBJ2-2, with 7 bases aligning to TRBD1. The CDR3 here is CASSPGTVNTGELFF. In DNA form, the CDR3 reads TGTGCCAGCTCACCCGGGACAGTGAACACCGGGGAGCTGTTTTTT.